This note documents a single TCR beta chain sequence. Its antigen is still unknown. In the ViraFEST assay, antigen-specific CD4+ clonotypes were identified by expansion after peptide-pool stimulation. On approximately day 9 of culture, CD4+ T cells were separated out. In the vaccine recipients, nucleocapsid antibodies were negative and there was no prior SARS-CoV-2 infection. This entry belongs to a study of vaccination effects on CD4 cells after COVID-19. Clones were sequenced by immunoSEQ multiplex PCR, and TCRdb holds only the in-frame ones, with some missing. Of about 52,000 clones in the sample, 75% to 85% were seen once. V lost 4 bases and J lost 2; bases outside the gene matches: 5. The CDR3 spans 16 residues. The germline V gene has CDR1 SEHNR and CDR2 FQNEAQ (reference sequence).

The V gene is TRBV7-9, the J gene TRBJ2-5; 12 nucleotides line up with TRBD2. This clonotype originated in a human donor who received a COVID-19 vaccine. The specimen was CD4+ T cells from PBMCs cultured with HCoV-OC43 spike peptides, collected before COVID-19 vaccination. Indicated subset: HCoV-OC43 spike overlapping peptide pool stimulation. CDR3 sequence (DNA): TGTGCCAGCAGCTCACGACTAGCGGGGGAGCAAGAGACCCAGTACTTC. Protein: CASSSRLAGEQETQYF.